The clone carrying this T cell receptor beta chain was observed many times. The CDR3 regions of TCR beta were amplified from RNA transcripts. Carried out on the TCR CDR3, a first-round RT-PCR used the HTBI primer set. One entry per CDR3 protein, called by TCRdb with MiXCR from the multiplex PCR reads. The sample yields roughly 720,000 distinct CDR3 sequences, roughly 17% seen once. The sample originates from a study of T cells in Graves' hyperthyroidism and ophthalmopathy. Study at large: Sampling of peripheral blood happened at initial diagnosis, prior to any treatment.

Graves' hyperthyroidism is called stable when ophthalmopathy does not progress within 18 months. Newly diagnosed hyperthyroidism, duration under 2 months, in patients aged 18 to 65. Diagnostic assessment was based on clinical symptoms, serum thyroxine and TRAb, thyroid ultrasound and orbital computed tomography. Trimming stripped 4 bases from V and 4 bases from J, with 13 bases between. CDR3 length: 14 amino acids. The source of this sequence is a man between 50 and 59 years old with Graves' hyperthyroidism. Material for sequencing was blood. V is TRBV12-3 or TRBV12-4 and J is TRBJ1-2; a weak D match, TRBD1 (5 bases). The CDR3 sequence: CASSSPGSGYGYTF. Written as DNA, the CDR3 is TGTGCCAGCAGTTCCCCAGGGTCCGGCTATGGCTACACCTTC.